These 26 T cell receptor beta chains were all obtained from the same sample, sequenced in a study of T cell repertoires in cytomegalovirus infection. TCRdb itself ran the reads through MiXCR, one entry per CDR3 protein. In the table there are hundreds of thousands of distinct CDR3 sequences, 25% to 40% of which are singletons. Sequencing was done on a sample of PBMCs. These receptors were obtained from a human donor in good health (CMV status not recorded). Some clones in this sample may be carry-over from other donors' samples.

The sample holds many counts of this clonotype. This chain links TRBV12-3 or TRBV12-4 with TRBJ1-5; unclear D gene. V shed 6 bases and J shed 4 bases, with 25 bases lying between them. The CDR3 runs 18 residues. The CDR3 region has the DNA TGTGCCAGCAGCCCTACCCCACTGAACCGCGGGGTAAATCAGCCCCAGCATTTT. This codes for CASSPTPLNRGVNQPQHF.

This clonotype was observed a few times. The chain couples TRBV28 to TRBJ1-5; D is undetermined. CDR1 MDHEN and CDR2 SYDVKM come from the germline V gene. The CDR3 sequence is 15 residues long. The germline V and J ends were trimmed by 6 bases and 4 bases, with 16 bases remaining between them. CDR3 sequence (DNA): TGTGCCAGCAGCTCGCCTTCAACAATTAATCAGCCCCAGCATTTT. This encodes CASSSPSTINQPQHF.

The chain combines TRBV28 with TRBJ1-3; no clear D gene. Trimming shortened V by 7 bases and J by 4 bases, and 14 bases separated the two germline ends. The CDR3 has 14 residues. Germline loops: CDR1 MDHEN, CDR2 SYDVKM. CDR3 sequence reads: CASMGSGYGNTIYF. The CDR3 region has the DNA TGTGCCAGCATGGGGTCGGGGTACGGAAACACCATATATTTT.

This clonotype was seen a few times. The junction differs from germline at one of its ends, possibly a read error. The chain has TRBV7-6 and TRBJ2-2, with 7 bases aligning to TRBD1. CDR3 length: 15 residues. CDR1 SGHVS and CDR2 FNYEAQ come from the germline V gene. CDR3 amino acids: CASSRQGSNTGELFF. The CDR3 coding sequence is TGTGCTAGCAGCCGACAGGGATCGAACACCGGGGAGCTGTTTTTT.

This clonotype was observed a handful of times. The chain carries TRBV7-8 and TRBJ2-1; 14 nucleotides match TRBD2. With 4 bases clipped from V and 9 bases from J, the junction kept 5 bases outside the gene matches. Germline CDR1 reads SGHVS; CDR2 reads FQNEAQ. The CDR3 is 15 amino acids. This chain's CDR3 is CASSSGLAGGVEQFF. The CDR3 DNA sequence: TGTGCCAGCAGCTCCGGACTAGCGGGGGGTGTTGAGCAGTTCTTC. Drawing the rest from reference TRBV7-8 and TRBJ2-1, the complete variable domain is GAGVSQSPRYKVAKRGQDVALRCDPISGHVSLFWYQQALGQGPEFLTYFQNEAQLDKSGLPSDRFFAERPEGSVSTLKIQRTQQEDSAVYLCASSSGLAGGVEQFFGPGTRLTVL.

This chain links TRBV11-2 with TRBJ2-7; perhaps TRBD1 as D (6 bases). The V gene's germline CDR1 is SGHAT and CDR2 FQNNGV. V gave up 4 bases and J gave up 5 bases, with 18 bases separating them. The CDR3 consists of 15 residues. The CDR3 bases are TGTGCCAGCAGCTCCGTCAGGGGTGTGGCTAACGAGCAGTACTTC. This sequence encodes CASSSVRGVANEQYF.

This clonotype was picked up a small number of times. CDR3 region: CASSLEDTRWGDTEAFF. CDR3 sequence (DNA): TGTGCCAGCAGCTTGGAAGACACAAGGTGGGGGGACACTGAAGCTTTCTTT. The chain is built from TRBV5-5 and TRBJ1-1; the D gene is possibly TRBD1 (5 bases). Looked up from germline, CDR1 is SGHKS and CDR2 is YYEKEE (reference sequence). The CDR3 runs to 17 residues. The germline V and J ends were trimmed by 0 bases and 3 bases, with 18 bases remaining between them.

The chain's CDR3 is CASSHAMRWRDTEAFF. The CDR3 DNA is TGTGCCAGCAGCCATGCCATGAGGTGGCGGGACACTGAAGCTTTCTTT. The V and J genes are TRBV11-2 and TRBJ1-1; no reliable D call. Germline CDR1 and CDR2: SGHAT and FQNNGV. Deletions cut 5 bases from V and 3 bases from J, with 19 bases between. The CDR3 is made up of 16 amino acids.

Concerning this clonotype itself: The junction departs from germline at one end; a sequencing error may be responsible. The chain joins TRBV5-4 to TRBJ1-5; D unclear. The CDR3 totals 15 residues. Per germline, CDR1 SGHNT and CDR2 YYREEE (reference sequence). DNA of the CDR3: TGTGACAGCAGCGTAAAGGGAGCCCCAGAGCAGCCCCAGCATTTT. Translation gives CDSSVKGAPEQPQHF. The full variable domain, rest sourced from reference TRBV5-4 and TRBJ1-5, is ETGVTQSPTHLIKTRGQQVTLRCSSQSGHNTVSWYQQALGQGPQFIFQYYREEENGRGNFPPRFSGLQFPNYSSELNVNALELDDSALYLCDSSVKGAPEQPQHFGDGTRLSIL.

The chain employs TRBV15 and TRBJ2-7; possibly TRBD1 for D (7 bases). V lost 9 bases and J 1 base, leaving 13 bases between the germline ends. This CDR3 contains 13 residues. CDR1 is LNHNV, CDR2 YYDKDF, per germline (reference sequence). CDR3 nucleotide sequence: TGTGCCACGCGGGACAGCCAGTCCTACGAGCAGTACTTC. Amino acid sequence: CATRDSQSYEQYF.

This clonotype was detected a few times. The chain uses TRBV7-8 and TRBJ1-4; D unclear. Trimming removed 1 base at V and 0 bases at J, with 6 bases between. This CDR3 comprises 15 residues. Germline CDR1 reads SGHVS; CDR2 reads FQNEAQ. The CDR3 reads CASSLGGTTNEKLFF. For the CDR3, the DNA is TGTGCCAGCAGCTTAGGGGGTACAACTAATGAAAAACTGTTTTTT.

As regards this clonotype: Since no conserved phenylalanine or tryptophan closes the CDR3, a read error is the likely cause. The chain couples TRBV5-1 to TRBJ2-1; a possible D gene is TRBD2 (7 bases). V was cut by 0 bases and J by 7 bases, with 11 bases left in between. This CDR3 is 14 amino acids long. Germline CDR1 SGHRS, CDR2 YFSETQ. The chain's CDR3 is CASSLEGGWNEQFL. The CDR3 DNA reads TGCGCCAGCAGCTTGGAGGGGGGGTGGAATGAGCAGTTCTTA.

Ten or more counts support this clonotype. V gene TRBV7-2 combines with J gene TRBJ2-7; tentatively, D is TRBD1 (5 bases). Germline assignment: CDR1 SGHTA and CDR2 FQGNSA. V shed 2 bases and J shed 2 bases, with 10 bases lying between them. This CDR3 has 14 amino acids. The CDR3 nucleotides are TGTGCCAGCAGCTTATCCAGGGCGACCTACGAGCAGTACTTC. It translates to CASSLSRATYEQYF. Drawing the rest from reference TRBV7-2 and TRBJ2-7, the complete variable domain is GAGVSQSPSNKVTEKGKDVELRCDPISGHTALYWYRQSLGQGLEFLIYFQGNSAPDKSGLPSDRFSAERTGGSVSTLTIQRTQQEDSAVYLCASSLSRATYEQYFGPGTRLTVT.

V gene TRBV5-6 combines with J gene TRBJ2-1; D is perhaps TRBD2 (6 bases). CDR3 length: 16 amino acids. Germline lookup yields CDR1 SGHDT and CDR2 YYEEEE. V lost 4 bases to trimming and J lost 9 bases, with 23 bases between them. The CDR3 loop is CASSPSGGALSIEQFF. The CDR3 nucleotides read TGTGCCAGCAGCCCCTCGGGCGGGGCCCTCTCTATTGAGCAGTTCTTC.

The chain links TRBV10-3 to TRBJ1-1; D possibly corresponds to TRBD1 (6 bases). Trimming cost V 3 bases and J 0 bases, with 14 bases left between them. Per germline, CDR1 ENHRY and CDR2 SYGVKD. CDR3 length equals 16 residues. CDR3 coding DNA: TGTGCCATCAGTGATCCCCAGGGGAAGATGAACACTGAAGCTTTCTTT. It yields the protein CAISDPQGKMNTEAFF.

This clonotype was seen many times. The genes are TRBV6-6 and TRBJ2-5; D gene ambiguous. Germline V gene sequence: CDR1 MNHNY, CDR2 SVGAGI (reference sequence). V was clipped by 9 bases and J by 5 bases, with 10 bases between them. The CDR3 is made up of 11 amino acids. CDR3 sequence reads: CASQGLETQYF. The CDR3 region has the DNA TGTGCCAGTCAAGGGTTGGAGACCCAGTACTTC.

This clonotype has a count of ten or more. This chain uses TRBV7-2 with TRBJ2-2; the D is unclear. The V and J ends lost 3 bases and 1 base respectively, with 9 bases between them. Germline assignment: CDR1 SGHTA and CDR2 FQGNSA. The length of the CDR3 is 15 residues. The CDR3 DNA is TGTGCCAGCAGCTTGGTGGTCCTGAACACCGGGGAGCTGTTTTTT. Residues: CASSLVVLNTGELFF.

The J gene is TRBJ2-5, the V gene TRBV2, with 10 bases identical to TRBD1. Germline V CDR1 and CDR2: SNHLY, FYNNEI. Unmatched junction bases numbered 6, after V lost 6 bases and J lost 5 bases. This CDR3 comprises 14 residues. In nucleotides, the CDR3 is TGTGCCAGCAGCGACGGACAGGGGGTGGAGACCCAGTACTTC. Protein product: CASSDGQGVETQYF. Based on the CDR3 plus reference TRBV2 and TRBJ2-5, the full variable domain is EPEVTQTPSHQVTQMGQEVILRCVPISNHLYFYWYRQILGQKVEFLVSFYNNEISEKSEIFDDQFSVERPDGSNFTLKIRSTKLEDSAMYFCASSDGQGVETQYFGPGTRLLVL.

This clonotype turned up a few times. V is TRBV6-6 and J is TRBJ2-2; D not resolved. The CDR3 loop spans 15 amino acids. Per germline, CDR1 MNHNY and CDR2 SVGAGI (reference sequence). The V end was cut by 0 bases, the J end by 9 bases, with 14 bases between. CDR3 sequence: CASSYSSSISRELFF. CDR3 bases: TGTGCCAGCAGTTACTCGTCATCAATTTCCCGGGAGCTGTTTTTT.

This clonotype came up once. The chain is built from TRBV20-1 and TRBJ1-5; no clear D gene. From germline, CDR1 is DFQATT and CDR2 SNEGSKA (reference sequence). The germline V and J ends were trimmed by 3 bases and 0 bases, with 6 bases remaining between them. The CDR3 totals 13 residues. CDR3 in amino acids: CSASKDSNQPQHF. The DNA of the CDR3 is TGCAGTGCTAGCAAGGATAGCAATCAGCCCCAGCATTTT.

The V call is TRBV6-8, the J call TRBJ2-1; TRBD2 matches 9 bases. V was pared by 0 bases and J by 8 bases, with 8 bases of the junction left unmatched. The CDR3 has 16 amino acids. Germline V CDR1 and CDR2: MNHGY, SAAAGT. This CDR3 reads CASSYSSLAGSDEQFF. CDR3 sequence (DNA): TGTGCCAGCAGTTACTCATCCCTAGCGGGGTCTGATGAGCAGTTCTTC.

This chain uses TRBV2 with TRBJ2-1; D remains unclear. Germline V gene lookup returns CDR1 SNHLY and CDR2 FYNNEI. The V end was cut by 0 bases, the J end by 5 bases, with 14 bases between. The CDR3 totals 16 residues. The CDR3 DNA sequence: TGTGCCAGCAGTGAAGCGGCCAGACCTCCTAACAATGAGCAGTTCTTC. This gives the protein CASSEAARPPNNEQFF.

This clonotype came up many times. The V gene is TRBV7-9, the J gene TRBJ2-1; no reliable D call. The CDR3 is made up of 15 amino acids. V gave up 1 base and J gave up 0 bases, with 7 bases separating them. The germline CDR1 and CDR2 sequences are SEHNR and FQNEAQ (reference sequence). The CDR3 region is CASSLGTSSYNEQFF. In DNA, the CDR3 is TGTGCCAGCAGCTTAGGCACCAGCTCCTACAATGAGCAGTTCTTC.

The V gene is TRBV19, the J gene TRBJ1-1; a possible D gene is TRBD1 (5 bases). CDR1 is LNHDA and CDR2 is SQIVND in the germline V gene (reference sequence). V lost 7 bases and J 1 base, leaving 19 bases between the germline ends. The CDR3 totals 16 residues. The CDR3 region has the DNA TGTGCCAGTACACCCTCGGCCAGAGGGGCGAACACTGAAGCTTTCTTT. It yields the protein CASTPSARGANTEAFF. The full variable domain, its missing parts supplied by reference TRBV19 and TRBJ1-1, is DGGITQSPKYLFRKEGQNVTLSCEQNLNHDAMYWYRQDPGQGLRLIYYSQIVNDFQKGDIAEGYSVSREKKESFPLTVTSAQKNPTAFYLCASTPSARGANTEAFFGQGTRLTVV.

The table lists this clonotype with many counts. V is TRBV19 and J is TRBJ1-6, with TRBD1 identical over 7 bases. The CDR3 has 14 amino acids. The V gene end was trimmed by 4 bases and the J gene end by 10 bases; junction bases not matched to a gene: 7. Germline CDR1 is LNHDA and CDR2 is SQIVND (reference sequence). DNA of the CDR3: TGTGCCAGTAGTAGGGACAGCGAGAGCTCACCCCTCCACTTT. This gives the protein CASSRDSESSPLHF.

The chain carries TRBV19 and TRBJ1-3, with 8 bases matching TRBD1. Per germline, CDR1 LNHDA and CDR2 SQIVND (reference sequence). J was trimmed by 0 bases and V by 3 bases; bases with no gene match: 4. The CDR3 contains 16 residues. The CDR3 DNA reads TGTGCCAGTAGTATTGGGACAGGCAACTCTGGAAACACCATATATTTT. Translated: CASSIGTGNSGNTIYF.